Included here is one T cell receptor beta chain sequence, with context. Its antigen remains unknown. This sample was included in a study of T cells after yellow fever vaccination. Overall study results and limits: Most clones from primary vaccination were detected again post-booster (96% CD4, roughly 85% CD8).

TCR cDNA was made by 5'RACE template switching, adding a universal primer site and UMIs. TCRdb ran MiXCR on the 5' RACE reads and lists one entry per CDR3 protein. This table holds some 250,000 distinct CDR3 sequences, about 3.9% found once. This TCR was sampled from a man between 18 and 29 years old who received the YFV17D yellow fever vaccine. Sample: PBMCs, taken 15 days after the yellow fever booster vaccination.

This CDR3 reads CASSQSQQGYNEKLFF. The CDR3 coding sequence is TGCGCCAGCAGTCAATCTCAACAGGGGTATAATGAAAAACTGTTTTTT. The rearrangement joins TRBV5-1 to TRBJ1-4, with 7 bases fitting TRBD1. The germline CDR1 and CDR2 sequences are SGHRS and YFSETQ. The junction had 11 bases not matched to a gene; V was cut back by 5 bases and J by 4 bases. There are 16 residues in the CDR3. Full variable domain (outside the CDR3, taken from reference TRBV5-1 and TRBJ1-4): KAGVTQTPRYLIKTRGQQVTLSCSPISGHRSVSWYQQTPGQGLQFLFEYFSETQRNKGNFPGRFSGRQFSNSRSEMNVSTLELGDSALYLCASSQSQQGYNEKLFFGSGTQLSVL.